This T cell receptor beta chain was captured in a study of blood T cell repertoires in COVID-19. TCRdb keeps only in-frame clones here, not all; method: immunoSEQ multiplex PCR. The sample includes about 260,000 clones, 86% of them seen just once. The CDR3 loop spans 14 amino acids. The V gene's germline CDR1 is SGHDN and CDR2 FVKESK. As for this clone: Compared with germline, one end of the junction differs, possibly owing to a read error.

The V and J genes are TRBV14 and TRBJ2-5; D is possibly TRBD1 (6 bases). The TCR comes from a man aged 25-40 years with active or convalescent COVID-19. The sequenced material came from peripheral blood. The CDR3 region is CASSQDLWAGTPDF. CDR3 nucleotide sequence: TGTGCCAGCAGCCAAGATCTATGGGCCGGGACACCCGACTTC. Based on the CDR3 plus reference TRBV14 and TRBJ2-5, the full variable domain is EAGVTQFPSHSVIEKGQTVTLRCDPISGHDNLYWYRRVMGKEIKFLLHFVKESKQDESGMPNNRFLAERTGGTYSTLKVQPAELEDSGVYFCASSQDLWAGTPDFGPGTRLLVL.